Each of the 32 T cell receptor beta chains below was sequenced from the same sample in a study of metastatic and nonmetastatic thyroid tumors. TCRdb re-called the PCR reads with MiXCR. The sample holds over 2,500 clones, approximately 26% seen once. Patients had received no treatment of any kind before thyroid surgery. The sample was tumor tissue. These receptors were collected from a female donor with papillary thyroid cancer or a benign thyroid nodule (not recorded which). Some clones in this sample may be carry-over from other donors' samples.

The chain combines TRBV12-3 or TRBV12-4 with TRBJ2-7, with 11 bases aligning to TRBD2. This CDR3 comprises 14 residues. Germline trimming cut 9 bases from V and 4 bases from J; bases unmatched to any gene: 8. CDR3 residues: CASTPGLADYEQYF. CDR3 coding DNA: TGTGCCAGTACTCCGGGACTAGCGGATTACGAGCAGTACTTC.

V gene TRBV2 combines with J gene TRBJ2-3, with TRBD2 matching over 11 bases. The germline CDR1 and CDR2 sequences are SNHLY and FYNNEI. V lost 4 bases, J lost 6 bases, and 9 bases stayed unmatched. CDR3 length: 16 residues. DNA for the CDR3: TGTGCCAGCAGTGCCGAACTAGCGGGAGTTGGGGATACGCAGTATTTT. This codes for CASSAELAGVGDTQYF. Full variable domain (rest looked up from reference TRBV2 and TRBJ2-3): EPEVTQTPSHQVTQMGQEVILRCVPISNHLYFYWYRQILGQKVEFLVSFYNNEISEKSEIFDDQFSVERPDGSNFTLKIRSTKLEDSAMYFCASSAELAGVGDTQYFGPGTRLTVL.

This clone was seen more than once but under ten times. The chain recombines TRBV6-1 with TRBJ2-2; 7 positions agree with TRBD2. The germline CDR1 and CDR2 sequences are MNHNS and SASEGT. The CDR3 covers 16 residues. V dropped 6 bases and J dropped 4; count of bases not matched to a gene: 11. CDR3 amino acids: CASSPPLGGSTGELFF. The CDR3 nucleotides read TGTGCCAGCAGCCCCCCCTTGGGCGGGAGCACCGGGGAGCTGTTTTTT.

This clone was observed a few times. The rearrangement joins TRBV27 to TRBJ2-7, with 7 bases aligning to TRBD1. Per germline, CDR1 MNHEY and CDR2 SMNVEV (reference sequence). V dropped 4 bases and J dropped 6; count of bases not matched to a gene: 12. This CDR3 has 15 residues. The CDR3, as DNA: TGTGCCAGCAGTTACGCCGCGACAGGGCCGGGCGAGCAGTACTTC. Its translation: CASSYAATGPGEQYF.

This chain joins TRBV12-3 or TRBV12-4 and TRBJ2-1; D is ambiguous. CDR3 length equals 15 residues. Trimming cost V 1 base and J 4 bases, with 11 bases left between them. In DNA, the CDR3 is TGTGCCAGCAGTTTAGGGAGTGGGATTTACAATGAGCAGTTCTTC. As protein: CASSLGSGIYNEQFF.

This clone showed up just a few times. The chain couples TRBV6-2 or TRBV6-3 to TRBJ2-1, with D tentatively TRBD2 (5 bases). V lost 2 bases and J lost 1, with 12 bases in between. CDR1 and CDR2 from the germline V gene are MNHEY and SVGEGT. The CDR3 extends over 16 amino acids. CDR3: CASSYPAVGSYNEQFF. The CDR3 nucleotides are TGTGCCAGCAGTTACCCAGCGGTTGGATCCTACAATGAGCAGTTCTTC.

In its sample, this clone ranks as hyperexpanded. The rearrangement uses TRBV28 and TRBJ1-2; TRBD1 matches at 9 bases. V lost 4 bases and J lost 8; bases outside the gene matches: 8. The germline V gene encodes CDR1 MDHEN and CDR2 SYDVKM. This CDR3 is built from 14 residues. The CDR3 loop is CASSSQQGARGYTF. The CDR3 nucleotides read TGTGCCAGCAGTTCTCAACAGGGGGCGCGAGGCTACACCTTC.

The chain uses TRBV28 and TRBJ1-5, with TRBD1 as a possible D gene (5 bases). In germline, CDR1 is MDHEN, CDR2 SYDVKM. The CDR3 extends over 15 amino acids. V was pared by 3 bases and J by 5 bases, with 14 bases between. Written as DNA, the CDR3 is TGTGCCAGCAGTTTTGGCGTTAGGGGCTATCAGCCCCAGCATTTT. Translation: CASSFGVRGYQPQHF.

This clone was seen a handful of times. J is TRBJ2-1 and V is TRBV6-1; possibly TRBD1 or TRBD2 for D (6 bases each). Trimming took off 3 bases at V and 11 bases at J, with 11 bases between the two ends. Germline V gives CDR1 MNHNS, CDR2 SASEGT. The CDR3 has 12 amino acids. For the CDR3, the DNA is TGTGCCAGCAGTGACATGGGGGGCCAGCAGTTCTTC. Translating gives CASSDMGGQQFF.

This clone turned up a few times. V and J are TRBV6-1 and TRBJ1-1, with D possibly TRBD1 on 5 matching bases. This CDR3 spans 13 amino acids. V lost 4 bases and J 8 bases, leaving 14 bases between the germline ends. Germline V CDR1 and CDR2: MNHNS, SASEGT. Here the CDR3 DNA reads TGTGCCAGCAGTGTAAGGGACTTTCCAGAAGCTTTCTTT. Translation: CASSVRDFPEAFF.

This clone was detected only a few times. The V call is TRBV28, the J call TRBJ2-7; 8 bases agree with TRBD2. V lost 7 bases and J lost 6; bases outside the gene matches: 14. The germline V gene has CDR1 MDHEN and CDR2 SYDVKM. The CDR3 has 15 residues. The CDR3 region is CASTDSGSPSSEQYF. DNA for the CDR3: TGTGCCAGCACTGACAGCGGGAGCCCTTCTAGCGAGCAGTACTTC. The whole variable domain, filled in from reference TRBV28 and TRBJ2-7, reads DVKVTQSSRYLVKRTGEKVFLECVQDMDHENMFWYRQDPGLGLRLIYFSYDVKMKEKGDIPEGYSVSREKKERFSLILESASTNQTSMYLCASTDSGSPSSEQYFGPGTRLTVT.

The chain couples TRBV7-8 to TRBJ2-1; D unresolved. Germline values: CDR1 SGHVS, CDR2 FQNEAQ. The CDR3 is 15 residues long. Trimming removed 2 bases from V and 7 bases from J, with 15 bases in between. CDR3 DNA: TGTGCCAGCAGCTTAACAACAACTGGCAGGAATGAGCAGTTCTTC. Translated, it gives CASSLTTTGRNEQFF.

This chain's CDR3 is CASSPPGGEQYF. The CDR3 DNA is TGTGCCAGCAGTCCGCCGGGGGGCGAGCAGTACTTC. V and J are TRBV12-3 or TRBV12-4 and TRBJ2-7; 7 nucleotides line up with TRBD2. J lost 6 bases, V lost 5 bases, and 4 bases had no gene match. The CDR3 has 12 amino acids.

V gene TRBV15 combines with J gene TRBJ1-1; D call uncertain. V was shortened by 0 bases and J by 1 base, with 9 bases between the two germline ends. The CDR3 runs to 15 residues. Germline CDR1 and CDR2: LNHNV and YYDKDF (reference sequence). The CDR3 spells CATSREAPANTEAFF. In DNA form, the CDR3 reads TGTGCCACCAGCAGAGAAGCCCCGGCGAACACTGAAGCTTTCTTT.

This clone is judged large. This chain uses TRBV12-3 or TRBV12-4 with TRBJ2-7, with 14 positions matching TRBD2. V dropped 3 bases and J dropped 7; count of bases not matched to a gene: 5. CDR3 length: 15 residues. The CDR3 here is CASSFRGLAGDEQYF. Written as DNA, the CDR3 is TGTGCCAGCAGTTTTCGGGGACTAGCGGGAGATGAGCAGTACTTC.

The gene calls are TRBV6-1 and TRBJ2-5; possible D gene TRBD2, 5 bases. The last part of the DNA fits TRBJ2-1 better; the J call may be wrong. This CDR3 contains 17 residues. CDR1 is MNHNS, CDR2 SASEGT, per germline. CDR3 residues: CASSEYPLRGSYNEQFF. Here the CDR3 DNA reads TGTGCCAGCAGTGAATATCCCCTTCGAGGGAGTTACAATGAGCAGTTCTTC.

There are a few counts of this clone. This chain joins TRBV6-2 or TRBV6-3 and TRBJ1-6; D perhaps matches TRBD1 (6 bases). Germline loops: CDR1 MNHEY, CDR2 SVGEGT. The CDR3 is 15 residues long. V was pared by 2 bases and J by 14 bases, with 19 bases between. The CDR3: CASSYDSRGSFTLHF. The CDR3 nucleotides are TGTGCCAGCAGTTACGATTCCAGGGGATCTTTCACCCTCCACTTT.

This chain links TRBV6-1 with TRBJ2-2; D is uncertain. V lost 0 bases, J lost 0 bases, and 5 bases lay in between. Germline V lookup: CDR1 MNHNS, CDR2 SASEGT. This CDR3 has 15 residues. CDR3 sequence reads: CASSEASPNTGELFF. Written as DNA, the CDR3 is TGTGCCAGCAGTGAAGCGAGCCCGAACACCGGGGAGCTGTTTTTT.

The CDR3 nucleotides read TGCGCCAGCAGCGCCGCTCAGGGATTGGAGAATGAGCAGTTCTTC. Translating it yields CASSAAQGLENEQFF. The chain carries TRBV5-1 and TRBJ2-1, with D maybe TRBD1 (5 bases). V was trimmed by 4 bases and J by 7 bases, leaving 18 bases between them. Per the germline V gene, CDR1 is SGHRS and CDR2 is YFSETQ. The CDR3 runs to 15 residues.

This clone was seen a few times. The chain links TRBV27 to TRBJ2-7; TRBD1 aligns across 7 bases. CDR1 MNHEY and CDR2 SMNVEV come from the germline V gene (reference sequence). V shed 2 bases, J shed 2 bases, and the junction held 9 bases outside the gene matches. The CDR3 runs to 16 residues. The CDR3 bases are TGTGCCAGCAGTTTAACCTCGGGGACAGTTACCTACGAGCAGTACTTC. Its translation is CASSLTSGTVTYEQYF.

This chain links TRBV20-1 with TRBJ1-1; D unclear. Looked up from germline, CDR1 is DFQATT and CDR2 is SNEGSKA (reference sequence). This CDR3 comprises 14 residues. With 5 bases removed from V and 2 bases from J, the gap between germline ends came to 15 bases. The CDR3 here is CSAPFRAANTEAFF. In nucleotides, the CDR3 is TGCAGTGCTCCTTTCCGGGCAGCCAACACTGAAGCTTTCTTT.

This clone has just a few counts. CDR3: CASREELGATEAFF. The CDR3 DNA sequence: TGTGCCAGCAGGGAGGAATTGGGGGCCACTGAAGCTTTCTTT. This sequence joins TRBV6-1 and TRBJ1-1; a possible D gene is TRBD1 (6 bases). CDR3 length equals 14 residues. Germline CDR1 is MNHNS and CDR2 is SASEGT. The V end lost 6 bases, the J end lost 4 bases, and 15 bases lay between the germline ends.

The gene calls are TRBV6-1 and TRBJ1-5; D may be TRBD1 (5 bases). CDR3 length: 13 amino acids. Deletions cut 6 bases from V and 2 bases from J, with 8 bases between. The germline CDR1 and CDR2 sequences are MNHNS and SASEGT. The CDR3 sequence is CASRRGGNQPQHF. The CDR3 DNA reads TGTGCCAGCAGGAGGGGTGGCAATCAGCCCCAGCATTTT.

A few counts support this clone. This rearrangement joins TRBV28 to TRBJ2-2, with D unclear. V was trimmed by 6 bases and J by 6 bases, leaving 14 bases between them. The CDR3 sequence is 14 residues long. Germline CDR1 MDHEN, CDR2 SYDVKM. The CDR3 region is CASRSTELAGELFF. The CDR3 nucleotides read TGTGCCAGCAGATCTACAGAACTGGCCGGGGAGCTGTTTTTT.

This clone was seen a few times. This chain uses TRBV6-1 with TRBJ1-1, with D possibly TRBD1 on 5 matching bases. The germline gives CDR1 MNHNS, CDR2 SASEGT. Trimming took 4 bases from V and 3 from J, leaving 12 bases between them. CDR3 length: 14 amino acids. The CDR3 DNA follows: TGTGCCAGCAGTGCAGGGACGGATTACACTGAAGCTTTCTTT. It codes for CASSAGTDYTEAFF.

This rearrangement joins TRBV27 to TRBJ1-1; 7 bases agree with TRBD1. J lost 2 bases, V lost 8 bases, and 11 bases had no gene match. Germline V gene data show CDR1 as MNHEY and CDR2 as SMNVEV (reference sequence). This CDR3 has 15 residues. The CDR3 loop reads CASGLGRTGNTEAFF. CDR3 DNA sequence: TGTGCCAGCGGTCTGGGGAGGACAGGAAACACTGAAGCTTTCTTT.

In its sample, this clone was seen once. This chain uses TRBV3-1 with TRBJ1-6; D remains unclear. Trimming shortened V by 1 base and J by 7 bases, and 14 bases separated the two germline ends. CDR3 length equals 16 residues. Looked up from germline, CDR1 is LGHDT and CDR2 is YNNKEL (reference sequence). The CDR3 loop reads CASSQGGARANSPLHF. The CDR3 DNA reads TGTGCCAGCAGCCAAGGGGGAGCCCGGGCAAATTCACCCCTCCACTTT. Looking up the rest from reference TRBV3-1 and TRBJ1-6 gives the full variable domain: DTAVSQTPKYLVTQMGNDKSIKCEQNLGHDTMYWYKQDSKKFLKIMFSYNNKELIINETVPNRFSPKSPDKAHLNLHINSLELGDSAVYFCASSQGGARANSPLHFGNGTRLTVT.

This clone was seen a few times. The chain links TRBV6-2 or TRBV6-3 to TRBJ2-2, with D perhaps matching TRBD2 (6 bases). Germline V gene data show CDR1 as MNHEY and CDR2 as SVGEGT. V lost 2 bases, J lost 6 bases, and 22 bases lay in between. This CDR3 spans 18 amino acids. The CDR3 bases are TGTGCCAGCAGTTACCGAGGAGGGACGGACGGCGGGCCCGGGGAGCTGTTTTTT. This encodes CASSYRGGTDGGPGELFF.

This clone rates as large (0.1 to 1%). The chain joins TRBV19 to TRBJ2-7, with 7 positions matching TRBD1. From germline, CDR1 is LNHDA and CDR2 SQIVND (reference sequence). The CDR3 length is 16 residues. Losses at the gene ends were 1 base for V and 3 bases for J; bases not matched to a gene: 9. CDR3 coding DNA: TGTGCCAGTAGTATAGCCCCGACAGGGTTGGACTACGAGCAGTACTTC. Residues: CASSIAPTGLDYEQYF.

CDR3 residues: CAWSKRDNSPLHF. DNA of the CDR3: TGTGCCTGGAGTAAACGGGATAATTCACCCCTCCACTTT. The chain has TRBV30 and TRBJ1-6; D is unclear. CDR1 is GTSNPN and CDR2 is SVGIG in the germline V gene (reference sequence). V shed 2 bases and J shed 5 bases, with 7 bases lying between them. CDR3 size: 13 residues.

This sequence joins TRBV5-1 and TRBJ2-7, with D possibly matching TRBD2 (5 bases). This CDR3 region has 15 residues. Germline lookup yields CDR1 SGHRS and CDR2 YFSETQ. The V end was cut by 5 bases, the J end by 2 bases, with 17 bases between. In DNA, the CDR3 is TGCGCCAGCAGTGGGGTGAGGGATAGTACCTACGAGCAGTACTTC. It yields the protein CASSGVRDSTYEQYF.

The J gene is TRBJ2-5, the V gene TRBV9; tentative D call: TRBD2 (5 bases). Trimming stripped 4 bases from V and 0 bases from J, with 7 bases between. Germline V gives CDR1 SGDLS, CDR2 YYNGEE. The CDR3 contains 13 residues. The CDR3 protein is CASSRRHQETQYF. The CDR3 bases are TGTGCCAGCAGCAGGAGGCACCAAGAGACCCAGTACTTC.